This T cell receptor (beta chain) was observed in a study of blood T cell repertoires in COVID-19 (dated by TCRdb to about 2020). For the study in its entirety: Samples from collaborators originated in the United States, Italy and Spain and spanned both the acute and convalescent phases of COVID-19. Where available, HLA class I and class II types were taken from metadata supplied by the sample provider and were not determined by assay-based typing. Sample metadata almost always included a de-identified subject ID, COVID-19 status, age in years and sex. The prospective study material was composed of cDNA or gDNA derived from T cells, B-cell-depleted T cells, or PBMCs. The repertoires were made available in a free public database intended to serve as a resource for research on the immune response to SARS-CoV-2. The samples were drawn from the first 160 participants of the ongoing ImmuneRACE study and from 950 to 1,500 subjects provided by 6 global collaborators. Subjects who had been exposed to COVID-19, were actively infected with it, or had recovered from it provided the deeply sampled blood TCRbeta repertoires that made up the dataset. Findings and caveats that apply to the study as a whole: Clinical and demographic metadata were provided uncurated, with the amount varying by source and participant.

Turning to this clone: There is no known antigen for this receptor. Base qualities are missing; no much larger clone stands one base away.

From the germline V gene, CDR1 is LGHNA and CDR2 is YNFKEQ. V is shortened by 4 bases, J by 2 bases, and the region joining them spans 14 bases. From cysteine to phenylalanine, the CDR3 is 15 amino acids long. Here the CDR3 DNA is all that survives: 45 bases in frame from base 1. Collaborating institutions collected whole blood in K2EDTA tubes following their own protocols. Collaborator samples were shipped for TCRbeta analysis as frozen whole blood, isolated PBMCs, or DNA extracted from either sample type. TCRbeta CDR3 regions were amplified from genomic DNA using the immunoSEQ Assay, a bias-controlled multiplex PCR. In the original analysis: Nucleated cell counts per sample were estimated from amplification of reference gene primers within the assay. To quantify the absolute abundance of each unique TCRbeta CDR3 rearrangement, sequence reads were collapsed and filtered. Productive Simpson clonality was computed per sample as the square root of Simpson's diversity index over productive rearrangements. The source is immuneACCESS, and TCRdb retained only in-frame sequences with V and J called. Part of the clones is not carried over; for the studies checked, unresolved V genes explain less than half of this, and the remainder is unexplained. V, J and clone size derive from that table, while D and trimming were established from the DNA sequence. Counted in this sample were about 310,000 clones; roughly nine tenths of them appeared once. The top ten constitute approximately 2.4% of the sample.

Sequencing input: peripheral blood. The chain links TRBV4-2 with TRBJ1-2; TRBD1 is possibly the D segment (5 matching bases). The receptor was derived from a man aged 18 to 29 with active or convalescent COVID-19. The nucleotides are TGTGCCAGCAGCCCTAGACAGAACATAAACTATGGCTACACCTTC. Its amino acids are CASSPRQNINYGYTF.